This T cell receptor (beta chain) was retrieved from a study of T cells in localized non-small cell lung cancer. Study conclusions and caveats: Appearing in adjacent lung were a median roughly 60 of the top 100 tumor clones. Prolonged overall survival went with higher T cell density in the blood. Peak T cell clonality was found in uninvolved adjacent lung, exceeding tumor. Because researchers sequenced only one region of the tumor, heterogeneity is still possible.

Germline V CDR1 and CDR2: SGHVS, FQNEAQ. The CDR3 sequence is 15 residues long. The V and J ends lost 4 bases and 2 bases respectively, with 12 bases between them. TCRdb's copy holds only in-frame clones and misses some; the assay was immunoSEQ multiplex PCR. Of tens of thousands of clones in the sample, 85% to 90% are singletons; the top ten hold 2.5%. This clone appeared a single time. Its antigen is not identified. The clonotype comes from a man between 35 and 75 years old with stage II lung adenocarcinoma. The sequenced sample was PBMCs, obtained before any cancer treatment. V usage is TRBV7-8 and J usage is TRBJ2-1, with TRBD2 as a possible D gene (7 bases). The CDR3 sequence is CASSSPGGPYNEQFF. CDR3 nucleotide sequence: TGTGCCAGCAGCTCACCGGGGGGCCCCTACAATGAGCAGTTCTTC.